A single sample is the source of the 10 T cell receptor beta chains below, sequenced in a study of metastatic and nonmetastatic thyroid tumors (dated by TCRdb to 2018 to 2021). No treatment had been received by any patient before thyroid surgery. The method behind the library was PCR. Sequencer: Illumina HiSeq 4000. TCRdb trimmed the raw reads at Q25, called clones with MiXCR and kept productive beta chains. The sample table records 13,000 or so clones; approximately 27% of these occur just once. The ten largest account for 15% to 20% of the sample. The source material was tumor tissue. Receptors were obtained from a female donor with papillary thyroid cancer or a benign thyroid nodule (not recorded which). Some clones in this sample may be carry-over from other donors' samples.

The genes are TRBV5-1 and TRBJ1-3; D not certain. Germline-derived CDR1 and CDR2 are SGHRS and YFSETQ. The germline V and J ends were trimmed by 4 bases and 2 bases, with 10 bases remaining between them. CDR3 length: 14 residues. For the CDR3, the DNA is TGCGCCAGCAGCCTGGGCCCGGCTGGAAACACCATATATTTT. It specifies CASSLGPAGNTIYF.

This clone has ten or more counts. The chain recombines TRBV2 with TRBJ2-1, with TRBD1 matching 7 bases. The CDR3 runs 17 residues. The germline gives CDR1 SNHLY, CDR2 FYNNEI. Trimming removed 0 bases from V and 3 bases from J; junction bases left unmatched: 8. The CDR3 spells CASSEAGRGIFYNEQFF. In DNA form, the CDR3 reads TGTGCCAGCAGTGAAGCCGGCAGGGGGATTTTCTACAATGAGCAGTTCTTC.

This clone was detected many times. The V and J genes are TRBV29-1 and TRBJ2-5; D is unclear. The CDR3 loop spans 11 amino acids. Germline CDR1 is SQVTM and CDR2 is ANQGSEA. V gave up 6 bases and J gave up 2 bases, with 7 bases separating them. CDR3 DNA sequence: TGCAGCGTAAATGTACAAGAGACCCAGTACTTC. This translates into CSVNVQETQYF.

CDR3 coding DNA: TGTGCCAGCAGTAATCCGGGACACAATTACAATGAGCAGTTCTTC. Translated, it gives CASSNPGHNYNEQFF. J is TRBJ2-1 and V is TRBV6-1; D perhaps matches TRBD1 (6 bases). Trimming stripped 5 bases from V and 4 bases from J, with 15 bases between. The CDR3 runs 15 residues. Germline assignment: CDR1 MNHNS and CDR2 SASEGT.

By share, this clone counts as medium-sized. This rearrangement joins TRBV6-5 to TRBJ1-2; D is ambiguous. CDR3 length: 12 amino acids. From germline, CDR1 is MNHEY and CDR2 SVGAGI. V shed 2 bases and J shed 8 bases, with 9 bases lying between them. CDR3 nucleotide sequence: TGTGCCAGCAGTTACATAGGCGGAGGCTACACCTTC. Protein product: CASSYIGGGYTF.

The V and J genes are TRBV12-3 or TRBV12-4 and TRBJ1-5; TRBD1 aligns across 7 bases. The V and J ends lost 9 bases and 5 bases, in that order; junction bases with no gene match: 16. The CDR3 is 16 residues long. CDR3: CASNLPPDRVYQPQHF. DNA for the CDR3: TGTGCCAGTAACCTCCCCCCAGACAGGGTATATCAGCCCCAGCATTTT.

This clone was seen more than once but under ten times. The chain uses TRBV6-1 and TRBJ1-5; 8 bases fit TRBD1. V gave up 8 bases and J gave up 4 bases; unmatched junction bases: 10. Germline-derived CDR1 and CDR2 are MNHNS and SASEGT. The CDR3 totals 15 residues. CDR3 loop: CASLDGTGGNQPQHF. Written as DNA, the CDR3 is TGTGCCAGCCTCGACGGGACAGGTGGTAATCAGCCCCAGCATTTT.

This clone was observed many times. CDR3 nucleotides: TGTGCCAGCCACCGGGACAGGGAGTGGGATGATGGCTACACCTTC. This codes for CASHRDREWDDGYTF. The chain carries TRBV19 and TRBJ1-2; 9 bases are a match to TRBD1. J gave up 6 bases and V 9 bases, and 14 bases lay outside the gene matches. Germline-derived CDR1 and CDR2 are LNHDA and SQIVND (reference sequence). CDR3 length: 15 amino acids.

Points on this clone: With a much larger clone just one base away, this may be a read error. The rearrangement uses TRBV11-2 and TRBJ2-3, with no clear D. The germline CDR1 and CDR2 sequences are SGHAT and FQNNGV. The CDR3 spans 14 residues. The CDR3 DNA reads TGTGCCAGCGGCTTAGATGCGGCAGCAGATACGCAGTATTTT. Residues: CASGLDAAADTQYF.

Sample share makes this clone medium-sized. The genes are TRBV6-1 and TRBJ1-5; tentative D call: TRBD1 (5 bases). Looked up from germline, CDR1 is MNHNS and CDR2 is SASEGT. Trimming took 6 bases from V and 2 from J, leaving 17 bases between them. The CDR3 runs 16 residues. The CDR3 DNA is TGTGCCAGCAGCCAGTTGAGGGGTCAAGGCAATCAGCCCCAGCATTTT. Its protein product is CASSQLRGQGNQPQHF.